A single sample gave rise to the 32 T cell receptor beta chains below, sequenced in a study of Ad26.COV2.S vaccination and SARS-CoV-2 variants (dated by TCRdb to about 2021). Library creation used the immunoSEQ multiplex PCR assay. Sourced from immuneACCESS, this table was stored by TCRdb with only in-frame sequences that have V and J called. A share of the clones is absent; for the studies checked, an unresolved V gene accounts for under half, and the remainder has no known explanation. The sample data list 300,000 to 350,000 clones, and 90% of these were observed just once. About 5% of the sample lies in the top ten. The label giving this sample's treatment or condition can be read as: around 19 received Ad26.COV2.S at low or high dose, single or two shots; about five received placebo; per-sample allocation not given. Repertoires of vaccine and placebo recipients were sequenced from samples collected on day 63 after the first injection.

Sequencing used peripheral blood, obtained in a trial of Ad26.COV2.S vaccine versus placebo. The receptors stem from a person between 18 and 65 years old who received the Ad26.COV2.S COVID-19 vaccine or a placebo.

This clone was picked up a small number of times. This CDR3 is also generated by other DNA sequences in the sample. CDR3 region: CASSLYGQPQHF. The DNA for the CDR3 is TGTGCCAGCAGTTTATACGGCCAGCCCCAGCATTTT. This rearrangement joins TRBV27 to TRBJ1-5; D remains unclear. The CDR3 length is 12 residues. Looked up from germline, CDR1 is MNHEY and CDR2 is SMNVEV (reference sequence). Trimming took 1 base from V and 7 from J, leaving 5 bases between them.

The genes are TRBV5-1 and TRBJ2-1; the D gene is possibly TRBD2 (5 bases). Per germline, CDR1 SGHRS and CDR2 YFSETQ. Trimming pared 0 bases from V and 0 bases from J, leaving 7 bases between. This CDR3 is 15 amino acids long. CDR3 sequence: CASSLEGSSYNEQFF. The DNA of the CDR3 is TGCGCCAGCAGCTTGGAAGGGAGCTCCTACAATGAGCAGTTCTTC.

The rearrangement links TRBV10-2 to TRBJ2-2, with a possible D match to TRBD1 (5 bases). The CDR3 spans 14 residues. Germline values: CDR1 WSHSY, CDR2 SAAADI. Trimming took 6 bases from V and 5 from J, leaving 13 bases between them. The CDR3: CASRDQGRTGELFF. In nucleotides, the CDR3 is TGCGCCAGCAGGGATCAGGGCCGGACCGGGGAGCTGTTTTTT.

The V gene is TRBV6-5, the J gene TRBJ2-2, with a possible D match to TRBD1 (5 bases). The CDR3 sequence is 14 residues long. Germline V gives CDR1 MNHEY, CDR2 SVGAGI. The V end was cut by 2 bases, the J end by 5 bases, with 9 bases between. Written as DNA, the CDR3 is TGTGCCAGCAGTTACGTAGACAGTACCGGGGAGCTGTTTTTT. This encodes CASSYVDSTGELFF.

J is TRBJ2-3 and V is TRBV7-9; D may be TRBD2 (5 bases). This CDR3 comprises 17 residues. Germline CDR1 reads SEHNR; CDR2 reads FQNEAQ (reference sequence). V was clipped by 3 bases and J by 3 bases, with 19 bases between them. DNA of the CDR3: TGTGCCAGCAGCTTGGGGAGTCAGAAGAACTATACAGATACGCAGTATTTT. It codes for CASSLGSQKNYTDTQYF.

The chain combines TRBV4-3 with TRBJ1-2; a weak D match, TRBD1 (5 bases). The V end lost 2 bases, the J end lost 2 bases, and 27 bases lay between the germline ends. Germline loops: CDR1 LGHNA, CDR2 YSLEER. The CDR3 covers 20 residues. The CDR3 spells CASSQHWGTESAQLNYGYTF. CDR3 DNA sequence: TGCGCCAGCAGCCAACACTGGGGCACAGAGTCGGCCCAATTAAACTATGGCTACACCTTC.

This clone appeared a single time. The rearrangement links TRBV11-2 to TRBJ1-2; D remains unclear. CDR3 length equals 16 residues. The germline gives CDR1 SGHAT, CDR2 FQNNGV. The germline V and J ends were trimmed by 0 bases and 6 bases, with 17 bases remaining between them. The CDR3: CASSLDRSTSRHGYTF. DNA for the CDR3: TGTGCCAGCAGCTTAGATCGCAGTACGTCACGGCATGGCTACACCTTC.

The V call is TRBV7-8, the J call TRBJ1-3, with D possibly being TRBD1 (5 bases). The germline V gene encodes CDR1 SGHVS and CDR2 FQNEAQ. The CDR3 has 14 amino acids. V dropped 5 bases and J dropped 2 bases, with 10 bases sitting between them. The CDR3 reads CASSRGAAGNTIYF. The CDR3 DNA reads TGTGCCAGCAGCCGGGGCGCTGCTGGAAACACCATATATTTT.

This clone was recorded once. The chain carries TRBV6-5 and TRBJ2-1; 8 bases line up with TRBD2. V was clipped by 6 bases and J by 6 bases; unmatched bases: 10. The CDR3 extends over 15 amino acids. Germline V gene data show CDR1 as MNHEY and CDR2 as SVGAGI. The CDR3 nucleotides are TGTGCCAGCAGGCCTGAGCGGGGGTGGGGCAATGAGCAGTTCTTC. Its protein product is CASRPERGWGNEQFF.

The rearrangement uses TRBV20-1 and TRBJ2-1; D gene ambiguous. The V gene lost 3 bases and the J gene lost 6 bases, with 15 bases spanning the gap. Germline CDR1 reads DFQATT; CDR2 reads SNEGSKA (reference sequence). This CDR3 spans 14 amino acids. As DNA, the CDR3 is TGCAGTGCTAGTGCGTGGGCCGCCTTCAATGAGCAGTTCTTC. This codes for CSASAWAAFNEQFF.

V usage is TRBV6-2 or TRBV6-3 and J usage is TRBJ2-7; the match to TRBD2 covers 7 bases. V gave up 6 bases and J gave up 0 bases; unmatched junction bases: 14. CDR1 and CDR2 from the germline V gene are MNHEY and SVGEGT. The CDR3 spans 17 residues. CDR3 protein: CASSYNLLADRSYEQYV. The DNA of the CDR3 is TGTGCCAGCAGCTATAATCTGCTAGCGGATCGCTCCTACGAGCAGTACGTC.

The rearrangement joins TRBV19 to TRBJ1-1, with 8 bases aligning to TRBD1. This CDR3 spans 12 amino acids. V was clipped by 3 bases and J by 8 bases; unmatched bases: 2. The V gene's germline CDR1 is LNHDA and CDR2 SQIVND (reference sequence). The CDR3 loop reads CASSIWTGEAFF. The CDR3 coding sequence is TGTGCCAGTAGTATCTGGACAGGGGAAGCTTTCTTT.

The chain joins TRBV3-1 (or the pseudogene TRBV3-2) to TRBJ2-5; 7 bases match TRBD1. The CDR3 covers 16 residues. The germline V gene has CDR1 LGHDT and CDR2 YNNKEL (reference sequence). The J segment lost 1 base and the V segment lost 4 bases, leaving 9 bases of the junction unmatched. The CDR3, as DNA: TGTGCCAGCAGCCGGAACAGGGGAGAAAGCCAAGAGACCCAGTACTTC. Translation: CASSRNRGESQETQYF.

V is TRBV5-1 and J is TRBJ2-2, with D perhaps assigned TRBD1 or TRBD2 (5 bases each). Trimming pared 4 bases from V and 2 bases from J, leaving 12 bases between. The CDR3 totals 15 residues. Germline CDR1 SGHRS, CDR2 YFSETQ. CDR3: CASSARDGNTGELFF. CDR3 in DNA: TGCGCCAGCAGCGCCCGGGACGGTAACACCGGGGAGCTGTTTTTT.

The chain has TRBV15 and TRBJ2-3; D remains unclear. The CDR3 is 18 residues long. The V gene lost 5 bases and the J gene lost 3 bases, with 24 bases spanning the gap. In germline, CDR1 is LNHNV, CDR2 YYDKDF (reference sequence). The CDR3 here is CATSGGPVSTDGTDTQYF. The DNA for the CDR3 is TGTGCCACCAGCGGCGGCCCGGTTTCTACTGATGGGACAGATACGCAGTATTTT.

The chain carries TRBV5-4 and TRBJ2-5, with TRBD1 matching over 9 bases. The V and J ends lost 5 bases and 6 bases, in that order; junction bases with no gene match: 8. Germline-derived CDR1 and CDR2 are SGHNT and YYREEE (reference sequence). CDR3 size: 14 residues. The CDR3 protein is CASSPDRGMKTQYF. The CDR3 DNA sequence: TGTGCCAGCAGTCCCGACAGGGGGATGAAGACCCAGTACTTC.

The chain employs TRBV19 and TRBJ2-1; tentatively, D is TRBD1 or TRBD2 (5 bases each). CDR1 and CDR2 from the germline V gene are LNHDA and SQIVND (reference sequence). The CDR3 has 14 residues. V was trimmed by 2 bases and J by 6 bases, leaving 11 bases between them. Here the CDR3 DNA reads TGTGCCAGTAGTATAAGGGGCGGGTTCAATGAGCAGTTCTTC. This encodes CASSIRGGFNEQFF.

V is TRBV29-1 and J is TRBJ2-7, with no clear D. This CDR3 has 11 residues. Per germline, CDR1 SQVTM and CDR2 ANQGSEA. V dropped 7 bases and J dropped 0 bases, with 7 bases sitting between them. In DNA, the CDR3 is TGCAGCGCCAAAAGCTCCTACGAGCAGTACGTC. Its protein product is CSAKSSYEQYV.

V and J are TRBV29-1 and TRBJ2-5, with D maybe TRBD2 (5 bases). The germline V and J ends were trimmed by 7 bases and 4 bases, with 13 bases remaining between them. The length of the CDR3 is 12 residues. Germline lookup yields CDR1 SQVTM and CDR2 ANQGSEA. In DNA, the CDR3 is TGCAGCGGATTCACTAGTGGAGAGACCCAGTACTTC. It codes for CSGFTSGETQYF.

The CDR3 loop is CASSLLAGGETQYF. As DNA, the CDR3 is TGTGCCAGCAGCTTATTGGCGGGGGGGGAGACCCAGTACTTC. The V call is TRBV5-4, the J call TRBJ2-5, with TRBD2 matching 9 bases. J lost 5 bases, V lost 2 bases, and 4 bases had no gene match. Germline V gene data show CDR1 as SGHNT and CDR2 as YYREEE (reference sequence). This CDR3 comprises 14 residues.

The chain links TRBV4-3 to TRBJ2-2; D not certain. With 3 bases removed from V and 11 bases from J, the gap between germline ends came to 25 bases. Germline V gene data show CDR1 as LGHNA and CDR2 as YSLEER. The CDR3 covers 17 residues. CDR3 nucleotide sequence: TGCGCCAGCAGCCATCCCTCCAGGACCGTCCACCGAGGAGAGCTGTTTTTT. This translates into CASSHPSRTVHRGELFF.

This chain connects TRBV28 to TRBJ1-4, with D uncertain. Trimming removed 5 bases from V and 0 bases from J, with 16 bases in between. The CDR3 runs 17 residues. The germline V gene has CDR1 MDHEN and CDR2 SYDVKM. CDR3 in DNA: TGTGCCAGCAGTCCTTGGGTAGATACAACAACTAATGAAAAACTGTTTTTT. Translated: CASSPWVDTTTNEKLFF.

This sequence joins TRBV6-1 and TRBJ1-3; a weak D match, TRBD1 (5 bases). The CDR3 extends over 14 amino acids. The V gene lost 3 bases and the J gene lost 2 bases, with 8 bases spanning the gap. The germline CDR1 and CDR2 sequences are MNHNS and SASEGT. The CDR3 nucleotides read TGTGCCAGCAGTGATGGGACGGCTGGAAACACCATATATTTT. Protein sequence: CASSDGTAGNTIYF.

V is TRBV5-8 and J is TRBJ2-1; possible D gene TRBD2, 5 bases. This CDR3 spans 15 amino acids. V lost 1 base and J lost 3, with 11 bases in between. Germline CDR1 and CDR2: SGHTS and YDEGEE. This CDR3 is CASSLRPGIYNEQFF. CDR3 bases: TGTGCCAGCAGCTTGCGGCCCGGGATCTACAATGAGCAGTTCTTC.

The chain uses TRBV6-4 and TRBJ1-3; D gene ambiguous. Germline assignment: CDR1 MRHNA and CDR2 SNTAGT. CDR3 length: 13 residues. The V end was cut by 11 bases, the J end by 0 bases, with 11 bases between. CDR3 sequence (DNA): TGTGCCGGTCTAATCAGCTCTGGAAACACCATATATTTT. Its translation: CAGLISSGNTIYF.

V gene TRBV7-2 combines with J gene TRBJ2-1; possible D gene TRBD2, 7 bases. The germline V and J ends were trimmed by 4 bases and 9 bases, with 22 bases remaining between them. Germline V gene sequence: CDR1 SGHTA, CDR2 FQGNSA. The CDR3 is made up of 16 amino acids. The CDR3 is CASSSDGGTLQGEQFF. The CDR3 DNA reads TGTGCCAGCAGCTCGGACGGGGGGACTCTACAGGGTGAGCAGTTCTTC.

The DNA for the CDR3 is TGTGCCAGCAGTGAAAGAACCATCCCGTACTTTAATTTGAGCGAGCAGTACGTC. Its protein is CASSERTIPYFNLSEQYV. The chain recombines TRBV2 with TRBJ2-7; D unclear. The length of the CDR3 is 18 residues. Germline V CDR1 and CDR2: SNHLY, FYNNEI. Trimming took 2 bases from V and 6 from J, leaving 26 bases between them.

This sequence joins TRBV29-1 and TRBJ2-3; 8 nucleotides align to TRBD2. Per the germline V gene, CDR1 is SQVTM and CDR2 is ANQGSEA. CDR3 size: 13 residues. The junction had 5 bases not matched to a gene; V was cut back by 5 bases and J by 4 bases. Here the CDR3 DNA reads TGCAGCGTTCATACTAGCGGCGCAGATACGCAGTATTTT. This translates into CSVHTSGADTQYF.

This chain joins TRBV18 and TRBJ2-5; 13 bases agree with TRBD2. With V trimmed by 3 bases and J by 1 base, 11 bases remained unmatched. The germline V gene encodes CDR1 KGHSH and CDR2 LQKENI. The CDR3 sequence is 19 residues long. The CDR3: CASSPTRTSGGAGQETQYF. In nucleotides, the CDR3 is TGTGCCAGCTCACCGACCCGAACTAGCGGGGGGGCCGGCCAAGAGACCCAGTACTTC. Filled out from reference TRBV18 and TRBJ2-5, the complete variable domain reads NAGVMQNPRHLVRRRGQEARLRCSPMKGHSHVYWYRQLPEEGLKFMVYLQKENIIDESGMPKERFSAEFPKEGPSILRIQQVVRGDSAAYFCASSPTRTSGGAGQETQYFGPGTRLLVL.

In this sample, this clone turned up once. This chain connects TRBV19 to TRBJ1-5, with TRBD1 matching 7 bases. Germline-derived CDR1 and CDR2 are LNHDA and SQIVND (reference sequence). J gave up 0 bases and V 4 bases, and 6 bases lay outside the gene matches. This CDR3 has 16 residues. The CDR3 is CASSTRDSYSNQPQHF. The CDR3 nucleotides are TGTGCCAGTAGTACGCGGGACAGTTATAGCAATCAGCCCCAGCATTTT.

The V and J genes are TRBV7-6 and TRBJ2-5; 9 bases align to TRBD2. J was trimmed by 1 base and V by 2 bases; bases with no gene match: 2. This CDR3 contains 15 residues. Per the germline V gene, CDR1 is SGHVS and CDR2 is FNYEAQ. The CDR3 spells CASSLSRGGQETQYF. CDR3 sequence (DNA): TGTGCCAGCAGCTTATCGCGGGGGGGCCAAGAGACCCAGTACTTC.

The chain recombines TRBV2 with TRBJ1-2, with 7 bases fitting TRBD1. Germline CDR1 reads SNHLY; CDR2 reads FYNNEI. The CDR3 has 15 amino acids. V lost 7 bases and J lost 4; bases outside the gene matches: 12. The CDR3 sequence: CASIAGAGGGYGYTF. The CDR3 DNA reads as TGTGCCAGCATTGCAGGGGCAGGGGGGGGCTATGGCTACACCTTC.